This entry lists 31 T cell receptor beta chains sequenced from one sample in a study of shared clonotypes between healthy human individuals. Using immunoSEQ multiplex PCR, the repertoire was profiled, and TCRdb retains in-frame clones only, with some absent. The data show 1.4 million or so clones, approximately 98.5% seen once. Sequenced sample: naive CD4+ T cells sorted from blood. The subset denotes: CD45RA+ positively selected. Receptors originate from a man aged 25-45 years in good health.

For this clone: The same CDR3 arises from other DNA sequences in this sample as well. V and J are TRBV18 and TRBJ2-7; D gene uncertain. V gave up 0 bases and J gave up 4 bases, with 4 bases separating them. The CDR3 is made up of 12 amino acids. The V gene's germline CDR1 is KGHSH and CDR2 LQKENI. CDR3 protein: CASSPPGYEQYF. The CDR3, as DNA: TGTGCCAGCTCACCACCTGGGTACGAGCAGTACTTC.

The V call is TRBV13, the J call TRBJ2-2, with TRBD2 matching over 9 bases. CDR3 length: 16 amino acids. Germline assignment: CDR1 PRHDT and CDR2 FYEKMQ (reference sequence). With V trimmed by 7 bases and J by 3 bases, 9 bases remained unmatched. CDR3 in DNA: TGTGCCAGCACCAACGAGCGGGAGGCGTACACCGGGGAGCTGTTTTTT. It encodes CASTNEREAYTGELFF. The whole variable domain, remainder taken from reference TRBV13 and TRBJ2-2, is AAGVIQSPRHLIKEKRETATLKCYPIPRHDTVYWYQQGPGQDPQFLISFYEKMQSDKGSIPDRFSAQQFSDYHSELNMSSLELGDSALYFCASTNEREAYTGELFFGEGSRLTVL.

The genes are TRBV5-6 and TRBJ2-5; 8 bases align to TRBD2. The CDR3 runs to 17 residues. V shed 1 base and J 9 bases; nucleotides not matched to a gene: 17. Germline assignment: CDR1 SGHDT and CDR2 YYEEEE. The CDR3 region is CASSLRTSPKKEDSQYF. The CDR3 region has the DNA TGTGCCAGCAGCTTGAGGACTAGCCCCAAAAAGGAAGACTCCCAGTACTTC.

The chain recombines TRBV5-6 with TRBJ2-3; D may be TRBD1 or TRBD2 (5 bases each). Germline V gene lookup returns CDR1 SGHDT and CDR2 YYEEEE. This CDR3 has 19 amino acids. V was shortened by 1 base and J by 3 bases, with 24 bases between the two germline ends. CDR3 nucleotide sequence: TGTGCCAGCAGCTTGCGTCCAGTCTTTGGGACCGACTTTACAGATACGCAGTATTTT. As protein: CASSLRPVFGTDFTDTQYF. Together with reference TRBV5-6 and TRBJ2-3, the CDR3 gives the full variable domain: DAGVTQSPTHLIKTRGQQVTLRCSPKSGHDTVSWYQQALGQGPQFIFQYYEEEERQRGNFPDRFSGHQFPNYSSELNVNALLLGDSALYLCASSLRPVFGTDFTDTQYFGPGTRLTVL.

The chain has TRBV11-2 and TRBJ2-5; D remains ambiguous. The J call may be mistaken, given a closer DNA end match to TRBJ2-7. The CDR3 covers 12 residues. CDR1 SGHAT and CDR2 FQNNGV come from the germline V gene. CDR3 coding DNA: TGTGCCAGCAGCTTAACCCGCTACGAGCAGTACTTC. This sequence encodes CASSLTRYEQYF.

This chain links TRBV7-2 with TRBJ2-7, with no clear D. The length of the CDR3 is 13 residues. V dropped 1 base and J dropped 7 bases, with 11 bases sitting between them. The V gene's germline CDR1 is SGHTA and CDR2 FQGNSA. The CDR3 spells CASSLETPGEQYF. CDR3 DNA: TGTGCCAGCAGCTTAGAGACCCCTGGGGAGCAGTACTTC.

The chain is built from TRBV7-9 and TRBJ2-5, with D possibly called TRBD1 or TRBD2 (6 bases each). V gave up 5 bases and J gave up 2 bases, with 18 bases separating them. Germline V gene data show CDR1 as SEHNR and CDR2 as FQNEAQ (reference sequence). The CDR3 totals 16 residues. The CDR3 DNA follows: TGTGCCAGCAGCCCACAGGGACTTGGGGCGCAAGAGACCCAGTACTTC. This codes for CASSPQGLGAQETQYF.

The CDR3 DNA is TGTGCCAGTAACCCGGACAGGGGTGGTCAGCCCCAGCATTTT. This codes for CASNPDRGGQPQHF. The chain has TRBV19 and TRBJ1-5; 9 nucleotides match TRBD1. Germline trimming cut 7 bases from V and 6 bases from J; bases unmatched to any gene: 7. CDR3 length: 14 amino acids. Germline V gene sequence: CDR1 LNHDA, CDR2 SQIVND (reference sequence).

The V gene is TRBV7-2, the J gene TRBJ1-3; D remains unclear. The CDR3 sequence is 16 residues long. The ends were cut back, 4 bases at V and 0 bases at J, with 13 bases in the middle. Per germline, CDR1 SGHTA and CDR2 FQGNSA. The CDR3 DNA is TGTGCCAGCAGCTACTCGACGGCTAGCTCTGGAAACACCATATATTTT. The encoded protein is CASSYSTASSGNTIYF.

V usage is TRBV9 and J usage is TRBJ2-5, with 8 bases matching TRBD1. This CDR3 region has 16 residues. V was pared by 0 bases and J by 1 base, with 5 bases of the junction left unmatched. The V gene's germline CDR1 is SGDLS and CDR2 YYNGEE. CDR3 amino acids: CASSVVGTGSQETQYF. The CDR3 DNA reads as TGTGCCAGCAGCGTAGTTGGGACAGGATCCCAAGAGACCCAGTACTTC.

This chain joins TRBV7-9 and TRBJ2-5; TRBD1 aligns across 8 bases. CDR1 and CDR2 from the germline V gene are SEHNR and FQNEAQ (reference sequence). The trim removed 5 bases at V and 5 bases at J, leaving 7 bases unmatched. The CDR3 runs 14 residues. The CDR3 sequence: CASSVARGQETQYF. CDR3 DNA: TGTGCCAGCAGCGTCGCCAGGGGGCAGGAGACCCAGTACTTC. Drawing the rest from reference TRBV7-9 and TRBJ2-5, the complete variable domain is DTGVSQNPRHKITKRGQNVTFRCDPISEHNRLYWYRQTLGQGPEFLTYFQNEAQLEKSRLLSDRFSAERPKGSFSTLEIQRTEQGDSAMYLCASSVARGQETQYFGPGTRLLVL.

The rearrangement uses TRBV11-3 and TRBJ2-5; 8 bases map to TRBD2. Germline lookup yields CDR1 SGHNT and CDR2 YENEEA. CDR3 length: 15 residues. V lost 4 bases to trimming and J lost 5 bases; unmatched junction nucleotides: 9. The CDR3, as DNA: TGTGCCAGCAGCTCCCCGACGACTAGCGCTGAGACCCAGTACTTC. Amino acids: CASSSPTTSAETQYF. The full variable domain, in which reference TRBV11-3 and TRBJ2-5 provide the parts outside the CDR3, is EAGVVQSPRYKIIEKKQPVAFWCNPISGHNTLYWYLQNLGQGPELLIRYENEEAVDDSQLPKDRFSAERLKGVDSTLKIQPAELGDSAVYLCASSSPTTSAETQYFGPGTRLLVL.

This chain connects TRBV5-1 to TRBJ2-1; a weak D match, TRBD2 (6 bases). From germline, CDR1 is SGHRS and CDR2 YFSETQ. V was shortened by 6 bases and J by 6 bases, with 19 bases between the two germline ends. The CDR3 extends over 15 amino acids. CDR3 loop: CASNPTGVFLNEQFF. CDR3 DNA: TGCGCCAGCAACCCAACGGGAGTGTTCCTCAATGAGCAGTTCTTC. The variable domain in full, completed from reference TRBV5-1 and TRBJ2-1, reads KAGVTQTPRYLIKTRGQQVTLSCSPISGHRSVSWYQQTPGQGLQFLFEYFSETQRNKGNFPGRFSGRQFSNSRSEMNVSTLELGDSALYLCASNPTGVFLNEQFFGPGTRLTVL.

The chain recombines TRBV29-1 with TRBJ2-4; D is uncertain. The CDR3 length is 12 residues. Trimming took off 3 bases at V and 7 bases at J, with 10 bases between the two ends. Germline lookup yields CDR1 SQVTM and CDR2 ANQGSEA. CDR3 nucleotides: TGCAGCGTTGATACACAGTCGAACATTCAGTACTTC. Its translation is CSVDTQSNIQYF.

This clone was recorded once. The chain is built from TRBV7-8 and TRBJ2-3, with D maybe TRBD2 (5 bases). Germline CDR1 reads SGHVS; CDR2 reads FQNEAQ. V was cut by 5 bases and J by 4 bases, with 22 bases left in between. CDR3 length equals 17 residues. CDR3: CASSPRPTGTGADTQYF. The CDR3 DNA is TGTGCCAGCAGCCCCAGGCCGACGGGAACCGGGGCAGATACGCAGTATTTT.

CDR3: CASSLSGTGHGYTF. The CDR3 nucleotides are TGTGCCAGCAGCTTATCCGGGACAGGCCATGGCTACACCTTC. J is TRBJ1-2 and V is TRBV13, with 8 bases identical to TRBD1. The CDR3 loop spans 14 amino acids. Germline CDR1 reads PRHDT; CDR2 reads FYEKMQ (reference sequence). The V gene end was trimmed by 2 bases and the J gene end by 6 bases; junction bases not matched to a gene: 5.

CDR3 amino acids: CASSLIGGNSNQPQHF. The CDR3 DNA is TGTGCCAGCAGCTTAATAGGGGGAAATAGCAATCAGCCCCAGCATTTT. This chain joins TRBV7-2 and TRBJ1-5, with TRBD1 as a possible D gene (6 bases). V lost 2 bases to trimming and J lost 0 bases, with 11 bases between them. CDR1 and CDR2 from the germline V gene are SGHTA and FQGNSA. The CDR3 spans 16 residues.

The chain couples TRBV5-6 to TRBJ2-7, with 12 bases fitting TRBD2. Germline values: CDR1 SGHDT, CDR2 YYEEEE. The V segment lost 7 bases and the J segment 0 bases; nucleotides outside the gene matches: 8. CDR3 length: 16 amino acids. CDR3 in amino acids: CASQPGLAGSSYEQYF. In DNA form, the CDR3 reads TGTGCCAGCCAGCCGGGACTAGCGGGCAGCTCCTACGAGCAGTACTTC. Filled out from reference TRBV5-6 and TRBJ2-7, the complete variable domain reads DAGVTQSPTHLIKTRGQQVTLRCSPKSGHDTVSWYQQALGQGPQFIFQYYEEEERQRGNFPDRFSGHQFPNYSSELNVNALLLGDSALYLCASQPGLAGSSYEQYFGPGTRLTVT.

The V gene is TRBV4-3, the J gene TRBJ2-1; 13 bases are a match to TRBD2. This CDR3 is 18 amino acids long. The germline CDR1 and CDR2 sequences are LGHNA and YSLEER. With V trimmed by 0 bases and J by 10 bases, 12 bases remained unmatched. CDR3 amino acids: CASSQEMAGLAGEEEQFF. CDR3 DNA: TGCGCCAGCAGCCAAGAGATGGCTGGACTAGCGGGAGAGGAAGAGCAGTTCTTC.

A word on this clone: The CDR3 carries no conserved terminal phenylalanine or tryptophan, so it likely arises from a read error. The DNA is omitted, as the CDR3 cannot be located on it reliably, and the CDR3 follows TCRdb's listing. The rearrangement links TRBV5-4 to TRBJ2-7; the tabulated D call, TRBD2, remains unverified against the DNA. Counting both end residues, the CDR3 totals 13 amino acids. Germline CDR1 and CDR2: SGHNT and YYREEE (reference sequence). CDR3 residues: CASSLDGLAGWGL.

This chain links TRBV9 with TRBJ2-3; a weak D match, TRBD2 (5 bases). V was trimmed by 0 bases and J by 3 bases, leaving 11 bases between them. Per the germline V gene, CDR1 is SGDLS and CDR2 is YYNGEE. The CDR3 covers 15 residues. The CDR3 loop reads CASSVAGILTDTQYF. CDR3 DNA sequence: TGTGCCAGCAGCGTAGCGGGAATTTTAACAGATACGCAGTATTTT.

This chain joins TRBV7-2 and TRBJ2-2; D gene unclear. The CDR3 extends over 13 amino acids. Per germline, CDR1 SGHTA and CDR2 FQGNSA. V lost 0 bases and J lost 6, with 5 bases in between. The CDR3 loop is CASSLALPGELFF. Written as DNA, the CDR3 is TGTGCCAGCAGCTTAGCGTTGCCCGGGGAGCTGTTTTTT.

V and J are TRBV18 and TRBJ2-2, with D hard to call. Germline loops: CDR1 KGHSH, CDR2 LQKENI. V was trimmed by 3 bases and J by 2 bases, leaving 7 bases between them. CDR3 length: 14 amino acids. CDR3 in DNA: TGTGCCAGCTCACCCAACAGTAACACCGGGGAGCTGTTTTTT. This codes for CASSPNSNTGELFF.

V gene TRBV18 combines with J gene TRBJ1-1; D call uncertain. There are 14 residues in the CDR3. The V and J ends lost 2 bases and 4 bases respectively, with 11 bases between them. CDR1 is KGHSH, CDR2 LQKENI, per germline. The DNA for the CDR3 is TGTGCCAGCTCACCATCGTTACGGGGCACTGAAGCTTTCTTT. It translates to CASSPSLRGTEAFF.

The CDR3 loop is CASSQGADTQYF. DNA for the CDR3: TGTGCCAGCAGCCAAGGCGCAGATACGCAGTATTTT. The rearrangement joins TRBV14 to TRBJ2-3, with D hard to call. There are 12 residues in the CDR3. Per germline, CDR1 SGHDN and CDR2 FVKESK. V lost 1 base and J lost 4, with 3 bases in between.

The CDR3 region has the DNA TGCAGCGTTGACGGCAGGGCCCGAGATACGCAGTATTTT. This encodes CSVDGRARDTQYF. The genes are TRBV29-1 and TRBJ2-3; D is perhaps TRBD1 (5 bases). This CDR3 contains 13 residues. V lost 3 bases, J lost 5 bases, and 12 bases lay in between. In germline, CDR1 is SQVTM, CDR2 ANQGSEA.

The sample holds one count of this clone. The J gene is TRBJ2-2, the V gene TRBV9; D is uncertain. The V end lost 0 bases, the J end lost 6 bases, and 18 bases lay between the germline ends. The CDR3 has 17 amino acids. Germline V gene data show CDR1 as SGDLS and CDR2 as YYNGEE. CDR3 region: CASSVATNPGSAGELFF. The CDR3 bases are TGTGCCAGCAGCGTAGCTACTAATCCCGGAAGCGCCGGGGAGCTGTTTTTT.

This sequence joins TRBV6-6 and TRBJ2-7; TRBD2 might be the D (5 bases). Germline-derived CDR1 and CDR2 are MNHNY and SVGAGI (reference sequence). The V gene lost 8 bases and the J gene lost 5 bases, with 16 bases spanning the gap. The CDR3 totals 13 residues. The CDR3 region has the DNA TGTGCCAGCGGACTTAACACAGAGGACGAGCAGTACTTC. The encoded protein is CASGLNTEDEQYF.

The rearrangement uses TRBV5-1 and TRBJ2-5, with 12 bases matching TRBD2. The trim removed 1 base at V and 3 bases at J, leaving 1 base unmatched. The CDR3 spans 15 residues. Germline assignment: CDR1 SGHRS and CDR2 YFSETQ. This chain's CDR3 is CASSLLAGGKETQYF. The CDR3 region has the DNA TGCGCCAGCAGCTTGCTAGCGGGAGGGAAAGAGACCCAGTACTTC.

The chain joins TRBV19 to TRBJ2-1; the D gene could be TRBD1 or TRBD2 (5 bases each). The CDR3 extends over 18 amino acids. CDR1 is LNHDA, CDR2 SQIVND, per germline (reference sequence). V was trimmed by 7 bases and J by 3 bases, leaving 25 bases between them. In nucleotides, the CDR3 is TGTGCCAGTATCAAATCCGGGACGAGGTTTGGACTCTACAATGAGCAGTTCTTC. Encoded protein: CASIKSGTRFGLYNEQFF.

The rearrangement uses TRBV7-2 and TRBJ2-1; no firm D call. This CDR3 has 15 amino acids. V was cut by 0 bases and J by 0 bases, with 6 bases left in between. In germline, CDR1 is SGHTA, CDR2 FQGNSA. CDR3 amino acids: CASSLAVSSYNEQFF. The CDR3 nucleotides read TGTGCCAGCAGCTTAGCGGTTAGCTCCTACAATGAGCAGTTCTTC.